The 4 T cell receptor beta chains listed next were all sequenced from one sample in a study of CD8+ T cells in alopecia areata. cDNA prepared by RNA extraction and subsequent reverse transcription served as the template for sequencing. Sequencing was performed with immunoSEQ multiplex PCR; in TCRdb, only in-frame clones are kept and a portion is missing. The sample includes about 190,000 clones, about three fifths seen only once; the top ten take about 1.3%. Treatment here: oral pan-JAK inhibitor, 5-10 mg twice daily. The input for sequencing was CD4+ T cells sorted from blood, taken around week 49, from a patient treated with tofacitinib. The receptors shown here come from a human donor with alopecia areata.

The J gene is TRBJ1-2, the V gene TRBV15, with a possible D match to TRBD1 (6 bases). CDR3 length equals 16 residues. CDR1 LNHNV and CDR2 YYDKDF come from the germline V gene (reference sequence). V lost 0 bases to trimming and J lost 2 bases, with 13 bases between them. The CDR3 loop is CATSREYRVENYGYTF. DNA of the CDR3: TGTGCCACCAGCAGAGAATACAGGGTGGAAAACTATGGCTACACCTTC.

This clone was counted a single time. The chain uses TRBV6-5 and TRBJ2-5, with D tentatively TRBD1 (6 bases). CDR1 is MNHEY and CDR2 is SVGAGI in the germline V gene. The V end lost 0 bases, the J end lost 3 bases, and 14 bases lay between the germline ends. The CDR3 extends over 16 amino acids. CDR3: CASSYSIGTPKETQYF. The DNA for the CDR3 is TGTGCCAGCAGTTACTCAATCGGGACACCGAAAGAGACCCAGTACTTC.

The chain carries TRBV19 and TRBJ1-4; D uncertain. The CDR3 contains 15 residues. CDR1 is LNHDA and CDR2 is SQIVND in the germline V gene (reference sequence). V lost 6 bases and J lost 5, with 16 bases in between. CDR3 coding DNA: TGTGCCAGTAGGGTAACCGATACCCAAAATGAAAAACTGTTTTTT. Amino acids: CASRVTDTQNEKLFF. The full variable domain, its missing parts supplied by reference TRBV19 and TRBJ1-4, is DGGITQSPKYLFRKEGQNVTLSCEQNLNHDAMYWYRQDPGQGLRLIYYSQIVNDFQKGDIAEGYSVSREKKESFPLTVTSAQKNPTAFYLCASRVTDTQNEKLFFGSGTQLSVL.

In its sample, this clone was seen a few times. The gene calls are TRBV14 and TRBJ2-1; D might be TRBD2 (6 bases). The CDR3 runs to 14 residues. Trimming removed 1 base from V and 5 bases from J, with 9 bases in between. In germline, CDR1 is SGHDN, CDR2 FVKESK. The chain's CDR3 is CASSQVAVNNEQFF. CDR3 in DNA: TGTGCCAGCAGCCAAGTAGCGGTTAACAATGAGCAGTTCTTC.